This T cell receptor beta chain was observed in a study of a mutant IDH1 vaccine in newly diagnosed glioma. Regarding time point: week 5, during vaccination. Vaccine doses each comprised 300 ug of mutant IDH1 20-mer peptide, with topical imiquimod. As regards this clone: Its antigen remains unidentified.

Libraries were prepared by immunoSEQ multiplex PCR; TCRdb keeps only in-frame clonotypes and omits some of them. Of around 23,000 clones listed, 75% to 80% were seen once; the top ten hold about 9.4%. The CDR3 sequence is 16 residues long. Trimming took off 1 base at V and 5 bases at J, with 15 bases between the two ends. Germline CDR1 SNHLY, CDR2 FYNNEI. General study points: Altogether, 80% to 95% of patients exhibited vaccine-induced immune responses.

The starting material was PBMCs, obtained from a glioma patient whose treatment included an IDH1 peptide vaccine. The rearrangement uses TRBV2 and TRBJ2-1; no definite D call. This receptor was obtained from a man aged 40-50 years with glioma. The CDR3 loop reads CASSEVATTNDNEQFF. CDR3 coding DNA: TGTGCCAGCAGTGAAGTGGCAACTACAAACGACAATGAGCAGTTCTTC.